A single sample gave rise to the 20 T cell receptor beta chains below, sequenced in a study of blood T cell repertoires in COVID-19. The data were produced by immunoSEQ multiplex PCR, yet TCRdb's version contains in-frame clones alone and is incomplete. This table holds tens of thousands of clones, roughly 89% found once. The sample was peripheral blood. The receptors here all came from a human donor in a cohort sampled during active COVID-19.

This chain joins TRBV6-5 and TRBJ2-3, with 7 bases fitting TRBD2. The CDR3 has 15 residues. V trimming: 0 bases; J trimming: 4 bases; junction bases outside the gene matches: 4. Germline V gives CDR1 MNHEY, CDR2 SVGAGI. The CDR3 reads CASSYSAGDADTQYF. CDR3 bases: TGTGCCAGCAGTTACTCCGCGGGGGATGCAGATACGCAGTATTTT.

The chain has TRBV18 and TRBJ2-3, with D possibly being TRBD1 (6 bases). Germline CDR1 is KGHSH and CDR2 is LQKENI. This CDR3 has 15 residues. V was cut by 3 bases and J by 0 bases, with 10 bases left in between. CDR3 in DNA: TGTGCCAGCTCACCCGGACAGATGAGCACAGATACGCAGTATTTT. It is translated as CASSPGQMSTDTQYF.

The DNA of the CDR3 is TGCAGCGTTGCGTCAGGGGGCGCGGACACTGAAGCTTTCTTT. Protein: CSVASGGADTEAFF. This chain connects TRBV29-1 to TRBJ1-1; the match to TRBD1 covers 8 bases. The CDR3 runs to 14 residues. Per the germline V gene, CDR1 is SQVTM and CDR2 is ANQGSEA. V lost 4 bases to trimming and J lost 3 bases; unmatched junction nucleotides: 7.

The chain uses TRBV19 and TRBJ1-5; TRBD1 aligns across 8 bases. The germline gives CDR1 LNHDA, CDR2 SQIVND (reference sequence). This CDR3 has 14 residues. The V gene end was trimmed by 7 bases and the J gene end by 4 bases; junction bases not matched to a gene: 6. CDR3 nucleotide sequence: TGTGCCAGTACCGTGGACAGGGTTAATCAGCCCCAGCATTTT. This sequence encodes CASTVDRVNQPQHF. Full variable domain (outside the CDR3, taken from reference TRBV19 and TRBJ1-5): DGGITQSPKYLFRKEGQNVTLSCEQNLNHDAMYWYRQDPGQGLRLIYYSQIVNDFQKGDIAEGYSVSREKKESFPLTVTSAQKNPTAFYLCASTVDRVNQPQHFGDGTRLSIL.

The chain combines TRBV4-1 with TRBJ2-3; TRBD1 agrees at 8 bases. The CDR3 has 15 amino acids. Looked up from germline, CDR1 is MGHRA and CDR2 is YSYEKL. The trim removed 5 bases at V and 0 bases at J, leaving 4 bases unmatched. CDR3 coding DNA: TGCGCCAGCAGCGGGACAGGCCCCAGCACAGATACGCAGTATTTT. Residues: CASSGTGPSTDTQYF.

The genes are TRBV19 and TRBJ2-2; 9 bases match TRBD2. Germline V gene lookup returns CDR1 LNHDA and CDR2 SQIVND (reference sequence). The V segment lost 7 bases and the J segment 1 base; nucleotides outside the gene matches: 10. The length of the CDR3 is 17 residues. The CDR3 reads CASISPGLAENTGELFF. DNA of the CDR3: TGTGCCAGTATCAGCCCGGGACTAGCAGAGAACACCGGGGAGCTGTTTTTT. The full variable domain, in which reference TRBV19 and TRBJ2-2 provide the parts outside the CDR3, is DGGITQSPKYLFRKEGQNVTLSCEQNLNHDAMYWYRQDPGQGLRLIYYSQIVNDFQKGDIAEGYSVSREKKESFPLTVTSAQKNPTAFYLCASISPGLAENTGELFFGEGSRLTVL.

The V and J genes are TRBV12-5 and TRBJ2-2; 7 bases match TRBD2. The CDR3 is made up of 14 amino acids. The germline V gene has CDR1 LGHNT and CDR2 FRNRAP. Trimming at V came to 0 bases and at J to 5 bases, leaving 0 bases not matched to a gene. The CDR3 region has the DNA TGTGCTAGTGGTTTGGTAGCGGGGACCGGGGAGCTGTTTTTT. As protein: CASGLVAGTGELFF.

The chain uses TRBV7-2 and TRBJ1-2; the match to TRBD1 covers 8 bases. This CDR3 has 16 residues. CDR1 and CDR2 (germline): SGHTA, FQGNSA. The V gene end was trimmed by 1 base and the J gene end by 2 bases; junction bases not matched to a gene: 6. The chain's CDR3 is CASSLDDRGSNYGYTF. Written as DNA, the CDR3 is TGTGCCAGCAGCTTAGACGACAGGGGATCGAACTATGGCTACACCTTC.

This rearrangement joins TRBV18 to TRBJ2-7; the match to TRBD2 covers 14 bases. Trimming removed 4 bases from V and 3 bases from J; junction bases left unmatched: 2. Germline V gene sequence: CDR1 KGHSH, CDR2 LQKENI. The CDR3 runs 15 residues. As DNA, the CDR3 is TGTGCCAGCTCACTAGGGACTAGCGGGAGCTACGAGCAGTACGTC. It encodes CASSLGTSGSYEQYV.

The chain is built from TRBV9 and TRBJ2-2; the match to TRBD2 covers 10 bases. With V trimmed by 0 bases and J by 5 bases, 4 bases remained unmatched. Germline-derived CDR1 and CDR2 are SGDLS and YYNGEE. This CDR3 contains 16 residues. This chain's CDR3 is CASSVGLAGVTGELFF. CDR3 coding DNA: TGTGCCAGCAGCGTAGGGCTAGCGGGAGTAACCGGGGAGCTGTTTTTT.

The chain recombines TRBV4-3 with TRBJ2-2; the D is unclear. CDR1 is LGHNA, CDR2 YSLEER, per germline. V dropped 3 bases and J dropped 3 bases, with 8 bases sitting between them. This CDR3 has 14 amino acids. CDR3 loop: CASSQGSDTGELFF. CDR3 coding DNA: TGCGCCAGCAGCCAGGGCTCGGACACCGGGGAGCTGTTTTTT.

J is TRBJ1-2 and V is TRBV28; 7 bases match TRBD1. The CDR3 runs 12 residues. Germline trimming cut 10 bases from V and 2 bases from J; bases unmatched to any gene: 4. Germline V gene data show CDR1 as MDHEN and CDR2 as SYDVKM. The CDR3: CATTDRNYGYTF. For the CDR3, the DNA is TGTGCCACCACGGACAGGAACTATGGCTACACCTTC.

This clone is a singleton in its sample. The chain links TRBV6-6 to TRBJ2-3, with TRBD2 matching 7 bases. V dropped 8 bases and J dropped 6; count of bases not matched to a gene: 5. This CDR3 has 12 amino acids. Germline V gene sequence: CDR1 MNHNY, CDR2 SVGAGI (reference sequence). CDR3 loop: CASQSGDDTQYF. The CDR3 region has the DNA TGTGCCAGCCAAAGCGGGGATGATACGCAGTATTTT.

As DNA, the CDR3 is TGCGCCAGCAGCTCTGGCGGATCGAACACTGAAGCTTTCTTT. Translating gives CASSSGGSNTEAFF. This chain joins TRBV5-1 and TRBJ1-1; D remains ambiguous. CDR1 is SGHRS, CDR2 YFSETQ, per germline. The length of the CDR3 is 14 residues. The V end was cut by 3 bases, the J end by 1 base, with 10 bases between.

CDR3 nucleotide sequence: TGTGCCAGTAGGGCAGCGGGAGCGGCCTACGAGCAGTACGTC. Translation: CASRAAGAAYEQYV. V gene TRBV19 combines with J gene TRBJ2-7; 8 nucleotides match TRBD2. V was clipped by 6 bases and J by 2 bases; unmatched bases: 6. Per germline, CDR1 LNHDA and CDR2 SQIVND (reference sequence). The length of the CDR3 is 14 residues.

The chain couples TRBV6-2 or TRBV6-3 to TRBJ1-2; D gene uncertain. The CDR3 is 13 residues long. In germline, CDR1 is MNHEY, CDR2 SVGEGT. V lost 6 bases to trimming and J lost 5 bases, with 13 bases between them. The CDR3 nucleotides are TGTGCCAGCAGCCTACAGCAATTTTATGGCTACACCTTC. Translating it yields CASSLQQFYGYTF.

This clone was recorded once. This chain connects TRBV27 to TRBJ1-2, with 12 nucleotides matching TRBD1. This CDR3 is built from 15 residues. Unmatched junction bases numbered 8, after V lost 4 bases and J lost 8 bases. The germline V gene encodes CDR1 MNHEY and CDR2 SMNVEV (reference sequence). Here the CDR3 reads CASSWGQGARGGYTF. The CDR3 DNA reads TGTGCCAGCAGTTGGGGACAGGGGGCCAGAGGAGGCTACACCTTC.

CDR3 DNA sequence: TGCAGCGTTACTACCACCGGAGGACAGACCCAGTACTTC. Translated, it gives CSVTTTGGQTQYF. This sequence joins TRBV29-1 and TRBJ2-5; TRBD2 might be the D (5 bases). Germline assignment: CDR1 SQVTM and CDR2 ANQGSEA. The CDR3 length is 13 residues. Trimming shortened V by 5 bases and J by 6 bases, and 16 bases separated the two germline ends.

The chain uses TRBV21-1 and TRBJ2-4; the DNA was not used to check the table's D call, TRBD1. TRBV21-1 corresponds to a pseudogene. The CDR3 has 20 residues. The DNA for the CDR3 is TGTGCCAGCAGCCCAGTGAGGGACAGCGGATTTTTGGTAGCCAAAAACATTCAGTACTTC. It translates to CASSPVRDSGFLVAKNIQYF.

CDR3 loop: CATSDSGQGGYGAFF. Written as DNA, the CDR3 is TGTGCCACCAGTGATTCGGGACAGGGAGGATACGGAGCTTTCTTT. This rearrangement joins TRBV24-1 to TRBJ1-1; TRBD1 matches at 9 bases. V lost 2 bases to trimming and J lost 10 bases; unmatched junction nucleotides: 10. This CDR3 has 15 amino acids. Per germline, CDR1 KGHDR and CDR2 SFDVKD.